The 32 T cell receptor beta chains below were found in one sample sequenced in a study of T cell responses to AZD1222 COVID-19 vaccine. Sequenced by immunoSEQ multiplex PCR; TCRdb stores in-frame clones only, minus some. In the table there are some 200,000 clones, approximately 93% of which are singletons. This specimen was peripheral blood, taken 28 days after the second AZD1222 dose. The receptors were sampled from an adult who received the AZD1222 COVID-19 vaccine.

In DNA form, the CDR3 reads TGTGCCAGCAGCGTTAGCGGACTAATTGGCGATACGCAGTATTTT. It is translated as CASSVSGLIGDTQYF. This sequence joins TRBV7-2 and TRBJ2-3, with a possible D match to TRBD2 (6 bases). The V and J ends lost 5 bases and 6 bases respectively, with 18 bases between them. In germline, CDR1 is SGHTA, CDR2 FQGNSA. This CDR3 has 15 residues. Based on the CDR3 plus reference TRBV7-2 and TRBJ2-3, the full variable domain is GAGVSQSPSNKVTEKGKDVELRCDPISGHTALYWYRQSLGQGLEFLIYFQGNSAPDKSGLPSDRFSAERTGGSVSTLTIQRTQQEDSAVYLCASSVSGLIGDTQYFGPGTRLTVL.

V and J are TRBV7-2 and TRBJ2-7; tentatively, D is TRBD1 (6 bases). The V end was cut by 8 bases, the J end by 0 bases, with 17 bases between. CDR3 size: 15 residues. The germline V gene encodes CDR1 SGHTA and CDR2 FQGNSA. The CDR3 region is CASARGQSSSYEQYF. The CDR3, as DNA: TGTGCCAGCGCCCGAGGACAGTCGAGCTCCTACGAGCAGTACTTC.

The rearrangement joins TRBV6-5 to TRBJ2-7, with D perhaps matching TRBD1 (5 bases). The ends were cut back, 7 bases at V and 3 bases at J, with 19 bases in the middle. The CDR3 extends over 15 amino acids. Germline V CDR1 and CDR2: MNHEY, SVGAGI. This CDR3 reads CASNGFTGSHYEQYF. In DNA, the CDR3 is TGTGCCAGCAATGGCTTTACAGGATCCCACTACGAGCAGTACTTC.

V and J are TRBV5-5 and TRBJ1-2; tentative D call: TRBD1 (5 bases). The germline V gene encodes CDR1 SGHKS and CDR2 YYEKEE (reference sequence). The length of the CDR3 is 13 residues. Trimming cost V 2 bases and J 5 bases, with 10 bases left between them. DNA of the CDR3: TGTGCCAGCAGCTTAGGGACCATATATGGCTACACCTTC. It specifies CASSLGTIYGYTF.

The genes are TRBV3-1 (or the pseudogene TRBV3-2) and TRBJ2-5; D gene uncertain. The CDR3 is 12 amino acids. V was trimmed by 3 bases and J by 5 bases, leaving 7 bases between them. From germline, CDR1 is LGHDT and CDR2 YNNKEL (reference sequence). The CDR3 nucleotides are TGTGCCAGCAGCCACTCTGAGGAGACCCAGTACTTC. It codes for CASSHSEETQYF.

CDR3 nucleotides: TGTGCCAGCAGTTTGGGGACTAGCGGGAGTGCAGAGACCCAGTACTTC. Amino acids: CASSLGTSGSAETQYF. The rearrangement uses TRBV6-5 and TRBJ2-5; 14 nucleotides line up with TRBD2. CDR3 length: 16 residues. The V gene end was trimmed by 4 bases and the J gene end by 4 bases; junction bases not matched to a gene: 5. Per the germline V gene, CDR1 is MNHEY and CDR2 is SVGAGI.

This chain uses TRBV18 with TRBJ1-2; the D gene is possibly TRBD1 (5 bases). V was shortened by 3 bases and J by 3 bases, with 8 bases between the two germline ends. The CDR3 sequence is 13 residues long. From germline, CDR1 is KGHSH and CDR2 LQKENI. The CDR3 DNA reads TGTGCCAGCTCACCTGAGGGGTACTATGGCTACACCTTC. Translating gives CASSPEGYYGYTF.

This rearrangement joins TRBV19 to TRBJ1-5; tentatively, D is TRBD1 (6 bases). The germline gives CDR1 LNHDA, CDR2 SQIVND (reference sequence). With 6 bases removed from V and 4 bases from J, the gap between germline ends came to 22 bases. The CDR3 runs 17 residues. This CDR3 reads CASRETGTRGGNQPQHF. In nucleotides, the CDR3 is TGTGCCAGTAGAGAAACCGGGACACGGGGCGGTAATCAGCCCCAGCATTTT.

The V call is TRBV5-4, the J call TRBJ1-1, with D possibly TRBD1 on 6 matching bases. V lost 3 bases, J lost 5 bases, and 20 bases lay in between. CDR3 length equals 16 residues. CDR1 and CDR2 (germline): SGHNT, YYREEE (reference sequence). The CDR3 nucleotides read TGTGCCAGCAGCTCGGATCCAACAGGGAGTCGTACTGAAGCTTTCTTT. This translates into CASSSDPTGSRTEAFF. Filled out from reference TRBV5-4 and TRBJ1-1, the complete variable domain reads ETGVTQSPTHLIKTRGQQVTLRCSSQSGHNTVSWYQQALGQGPQFIFQYYREEENGRGNFPPRFSGLQFPNYSSELNVNALELDDSALYLCASSSDPTGSRTEAFFGQGTRLTVV.

This clone was seen just once. The J gene is TRBJ1-2, the V gene TRBV15; no definite D call. CDR1 and CDR2 from the germline V gene are LNHNV and YYDKDF (reference sequence). The CDR3 runs to 16 residues. V lost 0 bases to trimming and J lost 1 base, with 12 bases between them. CDR3 residues: CATSRDLGRSNYGYTF. The CDR3 DNA is TGTGCCACCAGCAGAGATCTTGGCAGGAGTAACTATGGCTACACCTTC.

The chain couples TRBV5-4 to TRBJ2-3, with 7 bases identical to TRBD1. Germline V gene data show CDR1 as SGHNT and CDR2 as YYREEE (reference sequence). This CDR3 has 12 amino acids. V lost 6 bases, J lost 10 bases, and 8 bases stayed unmatched. The DNA for the CDR3 is TGTGCCAGCATTCGGACAGGCGAACCGCAGTATTTT. It yields the protein CASIRTGEPQYF.

The chain joins TRBV4-3 to TRBJ1-4, with no clear D. Germline lookup yields CDR1 LGHNA and CDR2 YSLEER. The CDR3 has 16 residues. Between the trimmed V and J ends, which lost 3 bases and 2 bases, there was a span of 13 bases. CDR3 residues: CASSQSARATNEKLFF. As DNA, the CDR3 is TGCGCCAGCAGCCAGAGCGCCCGGGCCACTAATGAAAAACTGTTTTTT.

The chain carries TRBV9 and TRBJ1-6, with D maybe TRBD1 (5 bases). The CDR3 extends over 15 amino acids. Germline CDR1 SGDLS, CDR2 YYNGEE. Trimming removed 0 bases from V and 10 bases from J, with 14 bases in between. The CDR3 region is CASSVDAGQGSPLHF. The CDR3 nucleotides are TGTGCCAGCAGCGTAGACGCAGGGCAAGGCTCACCCCTCCACTTT. Complete variable domain (other parts from reference TRBV9 and TRBJ1-6): DSGVTQTPKHLITATGQRVTLRCSPRSGDLSVYWYQQSLDQGLQFLIQYYNGEERAKGNILERFSAQQFPDLHSELNLSSLELGDSALYFCASSVDAGQGSPLHFGNGTRLTVT.

The CDR3 DNA reads TGTGCCAGCAGCCTCTTTGGGACAAGTAACACTGAAGCTTTCTTT. Protein product: CASSLFGTSNTEAFF. The chain joins TRBV9 to TRBJ1-1, with D possibly being TRBD1 (6 bases). Germline V gene sequence: CDR1 SGDLS, CDR2 YYNGEE. This CDR3 is 15 amino acids long. Trimming cost V 4 bases and J 2 bases, with 15 bases left between them.

The chain links TRBV9 to TRBJ1-6; unclear D gene. V shed 0 bases and J shed 6 bases, with 10 bases lying between them. Per germline, CDR1 SGDLS and CDR2 YYNGEE. This CDR3 is 15 amino acids long. The CDR3 sequence: CASSVGGPRNSPLHF. The CDR3 DNA sequence: TGTGCCAGCAGCGTAGGAGGCCCCCGTAATTCACCCCTCCACTTT.

The gene calls are TRBV24-1 and TRBJ1-2, with D perhaps TRBD1 (6 bases). This CDR3 is built from 13 residues. V was clipped by 3 bases and J by 8 bases, with 12 bases between them. Germline CDR1 and CDR2: KGHDR and SFDVKD. The CDR3 bases are TGTGCCACCAGTGATCGTCAGGGGAAAGGCTACACCTTC. Translation: CATSDRQGKGYTF.

The chain joins TRBV27 to TRBJ1-5; tentatively, D is TRBD1 (5 bases). This CDR3 spans 14 amino acids. V gave up 3 bases and J gave up 6 bases, with 12 bases separating them. Germline V lookup: CDR1 MNHEY, CDR2 SMNVEV (reference sequence). The CDR3 DNA follows: TGTGCCAGCAGTTTCGGGGGGGTCGGTCAGCCCCAGCATTTT. Amino acid sequence: CASSFGGVGQPQHF.

This chain joins TRBV7-2 and TRBJ2-1; perhaps TRBD2 as D (6 bases). Germline CDR1 and CDR2: SGHTA and FQGNSA. V lost 5 bases and J lost 9, with 11 bases in between. The CDR3 is 12 amino acids. The CDR3 loop reads CASSREIVEQFF. DNA of the CDR3: TGTGCCAGCAGCCGGGAGATTGTTGAGCAGTTCTTC.

The V gene is TRBV21-1, the J gene TRBJ1-5. TRBV21-1 is a pseudogene segment. CDR3 length: 16 amino acids. The CDR3 nucleotides are TGTGCCAGCAGCAACCACTTGAATCCATCCAATCATCCCCAGCATTTT. Protein sequence: CASSNHLNPSNHPQHF.

A word on this clone: The sample contains more than one DNA sequence encoding this CDR3. This chain uses TRBV7-9 with TRBJ1-1, with D hard to call. Trimming pared 1 base from V and 0 bases from J, leaving 3 bases between. Germline CDR1 and CDR2: SEHNR and FQNEAQ (reference sequence). This CDR3 has 13 amino acids. The CDR3: CASSLVMNTEAFF. The CDR3 region has the DNA TGTGCCAGCAGCTTAGTTATGAACACTGAAGCTTTCTTT. The variable domain in full, with the rest retrieved from reference TRBV7-9 and TRBJ1-1, is DTGVSQNPRHKITKRGQNVTFRCDPISEHNRLYWYRQTLGQGPEFLTYFQNEAQLEKSRLLSDRFSAERPKGSFSTLEIQRTEQGDSAMYLCASSLVMNTEAFFGQGTRLTVV.

The chain combines TRBV10-3 with TRBJ1-2, with D perhaps TRBD1 (6 bases). In germline, CDR1 is ENHRY, CDR2 SYGVKD. The CDR3 totals 17 residues. Trimming pared 2 bases from V and 0 bases from J, leaving 16 bases between. DNA for the CDR3: TGTGCCATCAGTGAGGCCCAGGGGCTCCGATCTAACTATGGCTACACCTTC. It translates to CAISEAQGLRSNYGYTF.

This chain connects TRBV5-1 to TRBJ2-7; 7 nucleotides match TRBD1. V gave up 0 bases and J gave up 4 bases; unmatched junction bases: 4. CDR1 is SGHRS and CDR2 is YFSETQ in the germline V gene. This CDR3 region has 14 residues. The CDR3 region is CASSLVPRGYEQYF. CDR3 nucleotide sequence: TGCGCCAGCAGCTTGGTCCCCAGGGGGTACGAGCAGTACTTC.

The CDR3 loop is CASSFGENSYNSPLHF. CDR3 DNA sequence: TGTGCCAGCAGCTTTGGGGAAAACTCCTATAATTCACCCCTCCACTTT. The chain recombines TRBV5-5 with TRBJ1-6; no definite D call. CDR1 and CDR2 (germline): SGHKS, YYEKEE (reference sequence). The CDR3 has 16 residues. Trimming removed 2 bases at V and 0 bases at J, with 9 bases between.

The J gene is TRBJ1-6, the V gene TRBV3-1 (or the pseudogene TRBV3-2); D gene uncertain. With 6 bases removed from V and 9 bases from J, the gap between germline ends came to 15 bases. Looked up from germline, CDR1 is LGHDT and CDR2 is YNNKEL (reference sequence). This CDR3 comprises 14 residues. CDR3: CASSSGPQSSPLHF. The CDR3 DNA follows: TGTGCCAGCAGTTCCGGGCCCCAAAGTTCACCCCTCCACTTT.

This clone has a handful of counts. This chain links TRBV7-8 with TRBJ1-1, with unresolved D. Germline CDR1 and CDR2: SGHVS and FQNEAQ. V dropped 5 bases and J dropped 10 bases, with 5 bases sitting between them. The CDR3 spans 9 residues. This chain's CDR3 is CASSPSAFF. The CDR3 DNA follows: TGTGCCAGCAGCCCGTCAGCTTTCTTT.

This rearrangement joins TRBV7-6 to TRBJ1-2, with a tentative D call TRBD1 (6 bases). The V and J ends lost 0 bases and 7 bases respectively, with 18 bases between them. There are 16 residues in the CDR3. Germline V CDR1 and CDR2: SGHVS, FNYEAQ. The CDR3 coding sequence is TGTGCCAGCAGCTTAGCCCCGGGGGCAGGGCTTCGTGGCTACACCTTC. Its protein is CASSLAPGAGLRGYTF.

The chain joins TRBV5-6 to TRBJ1-6; D uncertain. The CDR3 covers 13 residues. Germline CDR1 is SGHDT and CDR2 is YYEEEE. Between the trimmed V and J ends, which lost 4 bases and 7 bases, there was a span of 9 bases. The CDR3 coding sequence is TGTGCCAGCAGCAGTCTGAAGAATTCACCCCTCCACTTT. Protein product: CASSSLKNSPLHF.

This chain connects TRBV19 to TRBJ1-4; the D is unclear. The CDR3 totals 12 residues. Germline V lookup: CDR1 LNHDA, CDR2 SQIVND (reference sequence). The V and J ends lost 10 bases and 2 bases respectively, with 8 bases between them. CDR3 bases: TGTGCCATAGGATCCACTAATGAAAAACTGTTTTTT. Its protein product is CAIGSTNEKLFF. The variable domain in full, completed from reference TRBV19 and TRBJ1-4, reads DGGITQSPKYLFRKEGQNVTLSCEQNLNHDAMYWYRQDPGQGLRLIYYSQIVNDFQKGDIAEGYSVSREKKESFPLTVTSAQKNPTAFYLCAIGSTNEKLFFGSGTQLSVL.

V and J are TRBV7-2 and TRBJ2-2; D tentatively reads TRBD1 or TRBD2 (5 bases each). The CDR3 loop spans 15 amino acids. V was trimmed by 0 bases and J by 6 bases, leaving 11 bases between them. CDR1 and CDR2 from the germline V gene are SGHTA and FQGNSA. The CDR3 here is CASSLAARGAGELFF. In DNA, the CDR3 is TGTGCCAGCAGCTTAGCCGCTAGAGGGGCCGGGGAGCTGTTTTTT.

This chain joins TRBV7-2 and TRBJ2-5; 12 bases are a match to TRBD2. Trimming cost V 6 bases and J 4 bases; bases outside gene matches: 9. The CDR3 is 16 amino acids. Per the germline V gene, CDR1 is SGHTA and CDR2 is FQGNSA. CDR3 bases: TGTGCCAGCAGTTCGACTAGCGGGGGCCGTAGAGAGACCCAGTACTTC. Amino acids: CASSSTSGGRRETQYF.

The V and J genes are TRBV5-4 and TRBJ2-7, with 7 bases lining up with TRBD1. This CDR3 is 15 amino acids long. V trimming: 4 bases; J trimming: 3 bases; junction bases outside the gene matches: 10. The V gene's germline CDR1 is SGHNT and CDR2 YYREEE (reference sequence). Written as DNA, the CDR3 is TGTGCCAGCAGCCCGGGACAGAGCTTTGTCTACGAGCAGTACTTC. This codes for CASSPGQSFVYEQYF.

V gene TRBV19 combines with J gene TRBJ1-5; the match to TRBD1 covers 9 bases. This CDR3 region has 13 residues. V lost 8 bases and J lost 6; bases outside the gene matches: 5. Germline-derived CDR1 and CDR2 are LNHDA and SQIVND (reference sequence). CDR3 sequence: CASSGGQGQPQHF. The CDR3 DNA sequence: TGTGCCAGTTCAGGGGGACAGGGTCAGCCCCAGCATTTT.